This T cell receptor (beta chain) is drawn from a study of CD8 T cells in Susac syndrome. Random-hexamer reverse transcription was applied to roughly 0.5 to 1 ug RNA. An immunoSEQ multiplex PCR generated amplified TCR beta CDR3 products spanning 54 Vbeta and 13 Jbeta. MiXCR was run by TCRdb on the immunoSEQ multiplex PCR reads, yielding one entry per CDR3 protein. Here the sample spans over 150,000 distinct CDR3 sequences, 85% to 95% being singletons. The CDR3 consists of 16 residues. Trimming left V 0 bases short and J 7 bases short, with 16 bases between. CDR1 and CDR2 (germline): SGDLS, YYNGEE. Treatment-naive patients with stable or active relapsing-remitting disease were the multiple sclerosis controls.

Sequenced: CD4+ T cells from PBMCs. V is TRBV9 and J is TRBJ2-2; D not certain. This receptor was obtained from a human donor with multiple sclerosis. The CDR3 sequence: CASSVGGDRSDGELFF. The CDR3 DNA reads TGTGCCAGCAGCGTAGGCGGAGATCGGTCCGACGGGGAGCTGTTTTTT.